Below, 7 T cell receptor beta chains from the same sample are listed, as sequenced in a study of blood T cell repertoires in COVID-19. Profiling relied on immunoSEQ multiplex PCR, and the TCRdb table lists in-frame clones only, not all of them. The sample yields 70,000 to 90,000 clones, about 88% seen once. The source material was peripheral blood. The receptors here all came from a man in his fifties or sixties with acute or convalescent COVID-19.

CDR3 sequence reads: CASSLVGGTEAFF. The DNA of the CDR3 is TGTGCCAGCAGCCTGGTGGGGGGCACTGAAGCTTTCTTT. J is TRBJ1-1 and V is TRBV14; tentative D call: TRBD1 (5 bases). This CDR3 contains 13 residues. Germline V lookup: CDR1 SGHDN, CDR2 FVKESK. V was cut by 4 bases and J by 4 bases, with 10 bases left in between. Filled out from reference TRBV14 and TRBJ1-1, the complete variable domain reads EAGVTQFPSHSVIEKGQTVTLRCDPISGHDNLYWYRRVMGKEIKFLLHFVKESKQDESGMPNNRFLAERTGGTYSTLKVQPAELEDSGVYFCASSLVGGTEAFFGQGTRLTVV.

This chain joins TRBV13 and TRBJ2-7, with a possible D match to TRBD1 (5 bases). V was shortened by 3 bases and J by 1 base, with 10 bases between the two germline ends. Germline assignment: CDR1 PRHDT and CDR2 FYEKMQ (reference sequence). This CDR3 comprises 14 residues. The CDR3, as DNA: TGTGCCAGCAGCTTTGTTCAGGGTTCCTACGAGCAGTACTTC. This sequence encodes CASSFVQGSYEQYF.

The V and J genes are TRBV30 and TRBJ2-3; TRBD1 aligns across 7 bases. Unmatched junction bases numbered 6, after V lost 3 bases and J lost 6 bases. The CDR3 sequence is 13 residues long. CDR1 and CDR2 (germline): GTSNPN, SVGIG (reference sequence). This chain's CDR3 is CAWRVQGSDTQYF. For the CDR3, the DNA is TGTGCCTGGAGGGTACAGGGGTCCGATACGCAGTATTTT.

This chain uses TRBV18 with TRBJ1-5; perhaps TRBD1 as D (5 bases). This CDR3 is built from 14 residues. V lost 4 bases, J lost 4 bases, and 11 bases lay in between. Looked up from germline, CDR1 is KGHSH and CDR2 is LQKENI. The CDR3 region has the DNA TGTGCCAGCTCACTACCGGGGCCAAATCAGCCCCAGCATTTT. This gives the protein CASSLPGPNQPQHF.

The genes are TRBV3-1 (or the pseudogene TRBV3-2) and TRBJ2-5; D possibly corresponds to TRBD1 (6 bases). The CDR3 spans 15 residues. Germline assignment: CDR1 LGHDT and CDR2 YNNKEL (reference sequence). The V end lost 3 bases, the J end lost 1 base, and 12 bases lay between the germline ends. DNA of the CDR3: TGTGCCAGCAGCCATCGGACAGAGCGCCAAGAGACCCAGTACTTC. Translated: CASSHRTERQETQYF.

V and J are TRBV6-5 and TRBJ1-3, with D unresolved. The germline V gene has CDR1 MNHEY and CDR2 SVGAGI. Trimming cost V 4 bases and J 0 bases, with 4 bases left between them. This CDR3 spans 13 amino acids. The CDR3 DNA reads as TGTGCCAGCAGTTCAATCTCTGGAAACACCATATATTTT. Encoded protein: CASSSISGNTIYF.

This clone was picked up a small number of times. The gene calls are TRBV28 and TRBJ2-1; 11 bases are shared with TRBD2. Germline V gene sequence: CDR1 MDHEN, CDR2 SYDVKM. This CDR3 region has 15 residues. The ends lost 7 bases at V and 7 bases at J; junction bases unmatched: 9. CDR3 bases: TGTGCCAGCAAACATTCGGGACTAGCGGCGAATGAGCAGTTCTTC. Encoded protein: CASKHSGLAANEQFF.